This TCR beta chain was identified during a study of OX40 agonist ivuxolimab in advanced cancers. Background on the study: At roughly 80% male, the cohort had a mean age of 60 years, ranging from 23 to 79.

The trim removed 4 bases at V and 5 bases at J, leaving 10 bases unmatched. This CDR3 is 15 amino acids long. The germline V gene has CDR1 SGHVS and CDR2 FNYEAQ. Blood sampling was done at baseline, cycle 4 day 1, and cycle 7 day 1. This table comes from immunoSEQ multiplex PCR, and its TCRdb copy is limited to in-frame clones, with some not included. Of 40,000 to 60,000 clones in the sample, about 81% were seen once. This TCR derives from an adult with an advanced solid tumor such as melanoma, head and neck, liver or kidney cancer. The chain links TRBV7-6 to TRBJ2-7; 8 nucleotides match TRBD2. The sample here was CD4+ or CD8+ T cells sorted from blood, taken in a trial of the OX40 agonist ivuxolimab. The CDR3 spells CASSSLSGRGHEQYF. The CDR3 DNA is TGTGCCAGCAGCTCTTTGAGCGGGAGAGGTCACGAGCAGTACTTC.